These 11 T cell receptor beta chains share one sample of origin, sequenced in a study of T cell repertoires in cytomegalovirus infection. What these receptors recognize is not known. A single record per CDR3 protein comes from TCRdb applying MiXCR to the reads. The profile shows about 140,000 distinct CDR3 sequences, more than 30% of them singletons. The sequencing here drew on CD8+ T cells from cultured PBMCs, taken from culture after CMV antigen stimulation. The source of these receptors is a human donor in good health (CMV status not recorded). Some clones in this sample may be carry-over from other donors' samples.

This clonotype was counted once. V is TRBV28 and J is TRBJ1-5; D gene ambiguous. This CDR3 region has 15 residues. Per germline, CDR1 MDHEN and CDR2 SYDVKM. Trimming removed 3 bases from V and 6 bases from J, with 15 bases in between. CDR3: CASSFGFREAQPQHF. The CDR3 coding sequence is TGTGCCAGCAGTTTCGGGTTTAGGGAAGCTCAGCCCCAGCATTTT.

This clonotype has a count of ten or more. V gene TRBV12-3 or TRBV12-4 combines with J gene TRBJ1-5; TRBD1 agrees at 7 bases. V lost 6 bases and J lost 7; bases outside the gene matches: 12. This CDR3 has 15 residues. This CDR3 reads CASSLFDRENQPQHF. The CDR3, as DNA: TGTGCCAGCAGCCTTTTCGACAGGGAAAACCAGCCCCAGCATTTT.

This clonotype turned up a few times. V and J are TRBV7-8 and TRBJ2-2; 7 bases align to TRBD1. Germline assignment: CDR1 SGHVS and CDR2 FQNEAQ. The CDR3 totals 16 residues. V lost 4 bases, J lost 2 bases, and 7 bases stayed unmatched. This chain's CDR3 is CASSWAGTVNTGELFF. The CDR3 DNA is TGTGCCAGCAGCTGGGCCGGGACAGTAAACACCGGGGAGCTGTTTTTT.

V usage is TRBV29-1 and J usage is TRBJ2-7; 7 bases match TRBD1. V lost 7 bases, J lost 2 bases, and 8 bases stayed unmatched. Germline loops: CDR1 SQVTM, CDR2 ANQGSEA. The CDR3 covers 13 residues. In DNA, the CDR3 is TGCAGCGCATCCTGGGACAGTGCCTACGAGCAGTACTTC. Translation gives CSASWDSAYEQYF.

This clonotype occurred many times. Here the CDR3 reads CASSSRTGLSSYEQYF. The CDR3 region has the DNA TGTGCCAGCAGCTCGAGGACGGGGCTTAGCTCCTACGAGCAGTACTTC. V gene TRBV7-8 combines with J gene TRBJ2-7; D assignment may be TRBD1 or TRBD2 (5 bases each). CDR1 and CDR2 (germline): SGHVS, FQNEAQ. Trimming stripped 4 bases from V and 0 bases from J, with 16 bases between. This CDR3 is built from 16 residues.

The chain is built from TRBV4-2 and TRBJ2-5; D not resolved. The CDR3 contains 15 residues. V lost 0 bases and J lost 2, with 10 bases in between. Germline V gene data show CDR1 as LGHNA and CDR2 as YNFKEQ. CDR3 coding DNA: TGTGCCAGCAGCCAAGATTTCAGGAGTCAAGAGACCCAGTACTTC. It codes for CASSQDFRSQETQYF.

The V and J genes are TRBV27 and TRBJ1-5; 8 nucleotides agree with TRBD1. Germline CDR1 is MNHEY and CDR2 is SMNVEV (reference sequence). The V and J ends lost 7 bases and 6 bases, in that order; junction bases with no gene match: 5. This CDR3 is built from 13 residues. The CDR3 bases are TGTGCCAGCACAGGGGGCTCGGGTCAGCCCCAGCATTTT. Translated: CASTGGSGQPQHF.

This clonotype was seen ten or more times. The V and J genes are TRBV7-2 and TRBJ2-1; D ambiguous. CDR3 size: 17 residues. Germline assignment: CDR1 SGHTA and CDR2 FQGNSA. V was clipped by 6 bases and J by 0 bases, with 18 bases between them. The CDR3 loop is CASRDTSFLSSYNEQFF. Written as DNA, the CDR3 is TGTGCCAGCAGAGACACGAGTTTCCTGAGCTCCTACAATGAGCAGTTCTTC.

The rearrangement links TRBV12-3 or TRBV12-4 to TRBJ2-7; a weak D match, TRBD1 (5 bases). The V end lost 3 bases, the J end lost 4 bases, and 13 bases lay between the germline ends. The CDR3 covers 14 residues. CDR3 sequence (DNA): TGTGCCAGCAGTTTGGGGCAGGTATTGTACGAGCAGTACTTC. Encoded protein: CASSLGQVLYEQYF.

This clonotype has more than one count but fewer than ten. The chain links TRBV28 to TRBJ1-1; 7 bases match TRBD1. This CDR3 is 15 amino acids long. V dropped 5 bases and J dropped 7; count of bases not matched to a gene: 13. Germline CDR1 reads MDHEN; CDR2 reads SYDVKM. For the CDR3, the DNA is TGTGCCAGCAGTATCTACAGGGGCGGTGAGGGTGAAGCTTTCTTT. This gives the protein CASSIYRGGEGEAFF.

In this sample, this clonotype turned up many times. The V call is TRBV25-1, the J call TRBJ1-1; no reliable D call. The V gene lost 4 bases and the J gene lost 11 bases, with 14 bases spanning the gap. Per the germline V gene, CDR1 is MGHDK and CDR2 is SYGVNS. The CDR3 is 12 amino acids. The CDR3 loop is CASSGYGPAAFF. CDR3 in DNA: TGTGCCAGCAGTGGCTACGGTCCGGCGGCTTTCTTT.